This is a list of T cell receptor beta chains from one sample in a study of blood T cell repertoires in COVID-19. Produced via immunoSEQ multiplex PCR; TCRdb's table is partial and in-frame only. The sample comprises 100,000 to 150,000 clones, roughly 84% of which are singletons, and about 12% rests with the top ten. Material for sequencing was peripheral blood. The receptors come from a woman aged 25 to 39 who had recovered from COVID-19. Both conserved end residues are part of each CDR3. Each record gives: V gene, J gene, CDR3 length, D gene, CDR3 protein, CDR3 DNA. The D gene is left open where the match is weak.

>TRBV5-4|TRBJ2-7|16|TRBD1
CASSHGDRGAAYEQYF
TGTGCCAGCAGCCACGGAGACAGGGGAGCCGCCTACGAGCAGTACTTC
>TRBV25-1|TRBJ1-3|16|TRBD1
CASSSRQGFSGNTIYF
TGTGCCAGCAGTTCAAGACAGGGCTTCTCTGGAAACACCATATATTTT
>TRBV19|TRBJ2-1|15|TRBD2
CASSTRLAGVNEQFF
TGTGCCAGTAGTACCCGACTAGCGGGAGTGAATGAGCAGTTCTTC
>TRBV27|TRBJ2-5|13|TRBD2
CASSFSGGETQYF
TGTGCCAGCAGTTTCAGCGGGGGGGAGACCCAGTACTTC
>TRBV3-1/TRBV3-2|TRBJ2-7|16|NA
CASSQDQFTQDYEQYF
TGTGCCAGCAGCCAAGATCAGTTCACGCAGGACTACGAGCAGTACTTC
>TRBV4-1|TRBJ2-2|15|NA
CASSQVDFGTGELFF
TGCGCCAGCAGCCAAGTAGATTTCGGCACCGGGGAGCTGTTTTTT
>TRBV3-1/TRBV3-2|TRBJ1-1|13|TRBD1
CASSPRGTDEAFF
TGTGCCAGCAGCCCAAGGGGGACAGATGAAGCTTTCTTT
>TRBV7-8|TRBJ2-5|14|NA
CASSNGEHEETQYF
TGTGCCAGCAGCAACGGGGAACACGAGGAGACCCAGTACTTC
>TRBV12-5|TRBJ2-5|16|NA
CASAWSGGSTVETQYF
TGTGCTAGCGCGTGGTCGGGGGGCTCAACCGTGGAGACCCAGTACTTC
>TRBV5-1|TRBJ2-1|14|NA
CASSLAYRNNEQFF
TGCGCCAGCAGCTTGGCCTACAGAAACAATGAGCAGTTCTTC
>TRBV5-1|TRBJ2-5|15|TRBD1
CASSILTGSVETQYF
TGCGCCAGCAGCATTTTGACAGGGTCTGTGGAGACCCAGTACTTC